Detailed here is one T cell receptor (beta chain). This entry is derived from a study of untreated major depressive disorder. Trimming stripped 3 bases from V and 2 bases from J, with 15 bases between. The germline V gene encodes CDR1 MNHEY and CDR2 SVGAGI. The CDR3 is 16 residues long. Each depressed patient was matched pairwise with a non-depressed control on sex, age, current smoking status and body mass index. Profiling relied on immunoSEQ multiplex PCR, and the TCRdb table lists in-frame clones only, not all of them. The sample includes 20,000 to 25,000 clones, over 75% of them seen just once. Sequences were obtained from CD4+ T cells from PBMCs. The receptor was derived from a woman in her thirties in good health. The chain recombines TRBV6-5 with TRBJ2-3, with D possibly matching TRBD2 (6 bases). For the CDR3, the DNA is TGTGCCAGCAGTTATGGACGAGGAGGGCCCACAGATACGCAGTATTTT. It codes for CASSYGRGGPTDTQYF.